The subject of this entry is one TCR beta chain. The sample belongs to a study of blood T cell repertoires in COVID-19. Background on the study: Specimens from acute and convalescent COVID-19 originated in the United States, Italy and Spain. From T cells, B-cell-depleted T cells, or PBMCs came the material, which was cDNA or gDNA.

The length of the CDR3 is 12 residues. With V trimmed by 5 bases and J by 6 bases, 4 bases remained unmatched. CDR1 and CDR2 from the germline V gene are SEHNR and FQNEAQ (reference sequence). The repertoire was sequenced with immunoSEQ multiplex PCR; TCRdb's copy has only in-frame clones and lacks some. The sample holds more than 200,000 clones; 85% to 90% are singletons and the top ten take more than 4.5%. The sample was peripheral blood. The receptor's source is a woman in her sixties or seventies with COVID-19, enrolled during active disease. The J gene is TRBJ2-7, the V gene TRBV7-9; 7 bases line up with TRBD1. For the CDR3, the DNA is TGTGCCAGCAGCCGACAGGGTGGCGAGCAGTACTTC. It specifies CASSRQGGEQYF.